A selection of T cell receptor beta chains follows, all from one sample in a study of blood T cell repertoires in COVID-19. Generated by immunoSEQ multiplex PCR, the TCRdb table keeps only in-frame clones and is missing some. The table includes around 100,000 clones, 80% to 85% detected once. Sequences were obtained from peripheral blood. Source of these receptors: a man between 65 and 79 years old with acute or convalescent COVID-19. Both conserved end residues are part of each CDR3. The D gene is left open where the match is weak. The size field is filled for only some rows; it gives once, few, many or a size class.

CDR3 DNA	CDR3 protein	V gene	clone size	J gene	D gene
TGTGCCTGGAGTGTAGGCCAGGGGAATCAGCCCCAGCATTTT	CAWSVGQGNQPQHF	TRBV30	once	TRBJ1-5	NA
TGTGCCAGTAGCAGAAAGAGTCAGGGGAAATTCACCGGGGAGCTGTTTTTT	CASSRKSQGKFTGELFF	TRBV19	NA	TRBJ2-2	NA
TGTGCCATCAGTGAGTCGTATGGGGCAGGGGCTCAGCCCCAGCATTTT	CAISESYGAGAQPQHF	TRBV10-3	NA	TRBJ1-5	NA
TGCGCCAGCAGCTTTCAGGACAGCACCTCCTACGAGCAGTACTTC	CASSFQDSTSYEQYF	TRBV4-1	NA	TRBJ2-7	NA
TGCAGTGCTAGTACACAAGGGAGTAGCTCCTATAATTCACCCCTCCACTTT	CSASTQGSSSYNSPLHF	TRBV20-1	NA	TRBJ1-6	NA
TGTGCCAGCAACATAGCGGGAGCAAAAAGGGCAAGCAGCACAGATACGCAGTATTTT	CASNIAGAKRASSTDTQYF	TRBV28	NA	TRBJ2-3	TRBD2
TGTGCCAGTAGTATATTTGGACAGGGGTCCAATCAGCCCCAGCATTTT	CASSIFGQGSNQPQHF	TRBV19	NA	TRBJ1-5	TRBD1
TGTGCCAGCTCACCTCGGACAACTGGGACTGAAGCTTTCTTT	CASSPRTTGTEAFF	TRBV18	NA	TRBJ1-1	NA
TGTGCCAGCAGGTCCACAGGGAACATGAACACTGAAGCTTTCTTT	CASRSTGNMNTEAFF	TRBV28	NA	TRBJ1-1	NA
TGTGCCACCAAGGGACAGATCTATGGCTACACCTTC	CATKGQIYGYTF	TRBV15	NA	TRBJ1-2	TRBD1
TGTGCCAGCAGCCAAGACGGTGACAGGTTAATGATTGCCCTCCACTTT	CASSQDGDRLMIALHF	TRBV4-2	NA	TRBJ1-6	NA
TGTGCCAGCAGCTTAGGCGTCGGGGATGAGCAGTTCTTC	CASSLGVGDEQFF	TRBV11-3	NA	TRBJ2-1	NA
TGCGCCAGCAGGTACCACAGGGAAAACACTGAAGCTTTCTTT	CASRYHRENTEAFF	TRBV5-1	NA	TRBJ1-1	NA
TGTGCCAGCAGCTTTTGGGGACAGGGCCCTAACTATGGCTACACCTTC	CASSFWGQGPNYGYTF	TRBV5-6	NA	TRBJ1-2	TRBD1
TGTGCCAGCAGACCCCCCCGGACACAAAACTATGGCTACACCTTC	CASRPPRTQNYGYTF	TRBV6-5	NA	TRBJ1-2	NA
TGTGCCAGCAGTAAGGGTATAATGGCAGGGAAAGTCCCTAGCACAGATACGCAGTATTTT	CASSKGIMAGKVPSTDTQYF	TRBV2	NA	TRBJ2-3	NA
TGTGCCAGCAGCCGAAGCGGCAGCTCCTACAATGAGCAGTTCTTC	CASSRSGSSYNEQFF	TRBV3-1/TRBV3-2	NA	TRBJ2-1	NA
TGTGCCAGCAGCCAAGATCAGCTAAGGACTCAGGGCTACACCTTC	CASSQDQLRTQGYTF	TRBV14	NA	TRBJ1-2	NA
TGCAGTCAGACAGAGAACACTGAAGCTTTCTTT	CSQTENTEAFF	TRBV20-1	NA	TRBJ1-1	NA
TGCGCCAGCAGCCCCCTTGACATCTCCTATAATTCACCCCTCCACTTT	CASSPLDISYNSPLHF	TRBV5-1	NA	TRBJ1-6	NA
TGTGCCAGCAGCGTATATCCGGGAGACACCTACGAGCAGTACTTC	CASSVYPGDTYEQYF	TRBV9	few	TRBJ2-7	NA
TGCAGTGCCAGTAACAGGGCCGTGAACACTGAAGCTTTCTTT	CSASNRAVNTEAFF	TRBV20-1	NA	TRBJ1-1	NA
TGTGCCAGCAGCCGAGACTGGGACACTGAAGCTTTCTTT	CASSRDWDTEAFF	TRBV7-9	NA	TRBJ1-1	NA
TGTGCCACCAGCGGGGGACTAGCGGATCTCTTCACAGATACGCAGTATTTT	CATSGGLADLFTDTQYF	TRBV15	NA	TRBJ2-3	TRBD2
TGTGCCAGCAGCCCTTCGCCTGAAAGCGCCAGCCAGTACTTC	CASSPSPESASQYF	TRBV14	NA	TRBJ2-5	NA
TGTGCCAGCAGTTTAAAGACAGGACTTAGCTCTGGAAACACCATATATTTT	CASSLKTGLSSGNTIYF	TRBV28	NA	TRBJ1-3	NA
TGTGCCAGCAGCCCCCGAGGGACTAGCGGGGACAATGAGCAGTTCTTC	CASSPRGTSGDNEQFF	TRBV9	once	TRBJ2-1	TRBD2
TGCGCCAGCAGCCCCCGGACTGATACCTACGAGCAGTACTTC	CASSPRTDTYEQYF	TRBV5-1	NA	TRBJ2-7	NA
TGTGCCAGCAGCGTAGGGGTCGAGCGATGGAACACTGAAGCTTTCTTT	CASSVGVERWNTEAFF	TRBV9	NA	TRBJ1-1	NA
TGTGCCAGCAGCGTCCCGGGACTAGCGGGAGGGGCTAAGAATGAGCAGTTCTTC	CASSVPGLAGGAKNEQFF	TRBV9	NA	TRBJ2-1	TRBD2
TGTGCCAGCAGACGGGACACCCAGCCTGGAAACACCATATATTTT	CASRRDTQPGNTIYF	TRBV6-6	NA	TRBJ1-3	NA